This TCR beta chain comes out of a study of CD8+CD57+ T cells in acquired aplastic anemia (dated by TCRdb to 2016 to 2019). With respect to the entire study: DNA extracted from sorted CD4+ and CD8+ cells had a mean of about 3 ug, with a range of roughly 0.2 to 27.4 ug. A CD8+CD57+ expansion meant a frequency higher than the mean frequency seen in healthy subjects.

On the study overall, not on this receptor specifically: CD8+ Simpson's diversity did not differ significantly between patients and healthy controls (P=0.060). Around 30 CD8+ CDR3 sequences were found in both patients and controls but appeared to be highly expressed in patients and within the immunodominant clones of the patients.

This clonotype has a count of ten or more. It has no known antigen specificity. Base qualities are missing; no much larger clone stands one base away. Expansion of CD8+CD57+ cells had been shown by flow cytometry in the patients chosen for sequencing. Every patient had severe acquired aplastic anemia, diagnosed using the International Study of Aplastic Anemia and Agranulocytosis and Camitta criteria. No patient had received any therapy when blood was sampled. The study deep-sequenced TCR repertoires of sorted CD4+ and CD8+ blood T cells from severe aplastic anemia patients and healthy subjects. In the USA, patient enrollment took place under clinicaltrials.gov protocols 00001620, 01623167, 00001397, 00071045, 00081523 and 00961064. Ficoll-Paque density gradient centrifugation was used to isolate peripheral blood mononuclear cells. Before DNA was extracted, CD4+ and CD8+ T cells were sorted using either FACS or magnetic beads.

TCR beta VDJ combination and CDR3 sequence profiling used genomic DNA as the template. An Illumina HiSeq 2000 was the platform used for TCR repertoire sequencing. In the original analysis: TRBV/TRBJ rearrangement plots, CDR3 size and DJ length profiles, and Simpson's diversity index were used to assess repertoires. The most abundant DNA sequence in the deep sequencing data was taken as the immunodominant clone. CDR3 amino acid sequences were screened for sharing across subjects and were compared with published repertoires and the VDJdb database. TCRdb applied fastp at Q25 and MiXCR to the public reads, then kept only in-frame beta chains. Rows with one shared CDR3 protein collapse into an entry with the most common genes and DNA. TCRdb, not the authors, supplied the V and J calls. This sample lists about 160,000 distinct CDR3 sequences; 40% to 60% were detected once. The ten biggest clones cover 25% to 40% of the sample.

The cysteine opens and the phenylalanine closes a CDR3 of 16 amino acids. Only the CDR3 portion is preserved as DNA: 48 bases, with reading frame beginning at the first base. The junction shows trimming of 4 bases on V and 8 bases on J, and the gene matches do not reach 11 bases of it. The germline V gene specifies SGHRS as CDR1 and YFSETQ as CDR2. The origin of this receptor is a human donor with aplastic anemia. Recombination joined TRBV5-1 with TRBJ2-1; 11 bases in between match TRBD2. Material for sequencing was sorted CD4+, CD8+, or CD8+CD57+ T cells (not recorded which) from PBMCs. The nucleotides are TGCGCCAGCAGCCCGACCGGGCTAGCGGGAGGATATGAGCAGTTCTTC. Its protein is CASSPTGLAGGYEQFF.